The sequence of this TCR beta chain was determined in a study of beta chain features in type 1 diabetes. General study points: More deletions and fewer insertions at VDJ junctions were seen in type 1 diabetes patients.

On this clone itself: Its antigen is unidentified.

TCRB transcripts that were expressed got sequenced, as all of the isolated RNA had been reverse transcribed. Libraries were prepared by immunoSEQ multiplex PCR; TCRdb keeps only in-frame clonotypes and omits some of them. The table records 430,000 or so clones, 9.5% to 12% of them present only once. Between the trimmed V and J ends, which lost 6 bases and 7 bases, there was a span of 15 bases. The CDR3 length is 13 residues. CDR1 and CDR2 from the germline V gene are MDHEN and SYDVKM. The sample was naive CD4+ T cells from blood. The chain links TRBV28 to TRBJ1-2, with D hard to call. The source of this sequence is a woman aged 18-30 years in good health. CDR3 sequence reads: CASSPGRVRGYTF. CDR3 DNA: TGTGCCAGCAGCCCGGGGAGGGTTCGTGGCTACACCTTC.